This T cell receptor (beta chain) was profiled in a study of spatial heterogeneity in lung cancer. Study-level background: About 2 years after resection was the median timing of the follow-up PBMC samples, which were sequenced when available. Consistent detection of more beta-chain than alpha-chain sequences was observed. Study outcomes and limitations: Circulating ubiquitous expanded tumor TCRs were observed more frequently at resection than at follow-up.

Every individual TCR cDNA molecule carried its own unique molecular identifier, which allowed correction of PCR and sequencing errors. MiXCR was run by TCRdb on the 5' RACE reads, yielding one entry per CDR3 protein. There are about 26,000 distinct CDR3 sequences in the sample; approximately 5.4% occur only once, and 22% lies in the top ten. This clonotype has just a few counts. Its specificity is not known. Germline V CDR1 and CDR2: SGHVS, FQNEAQ. Trimming left V 2 bases short and J 0 bases short, with 11 bases between. The CDR3 is made up of 16 amino acids. As for time point: blood at routine non-recurrence follow-up after resection. Whole RNA obtained from tumor, nontumor lung or frozen PBMC underwent sequencing without sorting.

The sequencing here drew on PBMCs, taken at follow-up. This TCR was recovered from a male donor with early-stage non-small cell lung cancer. The gene calls are TRBV7-8 and TRBJ2-1; D is perhaps TRBD2 (6 bases). CDR3 sequence reads: CASSLRPGGSYNEQFF. As DNA, the CDR3 is TGTGCCAGCAGCTTAAGGCCCGGGGGCTCCTACAATGAGCAGTTCTTC.